What follows are 2 T cell receptor beta chains derived from one specimen sequenced in a study of T cell responses to AZD1222 COVID-19 vaccine. Here immunoSEQ multiplex PCR was the method, and the copy in TCRdb shows in-frame clones only, minus some. The sample shows 95,000 to 110,000 clones, 80% to 90% of them seen only once. The source material was peripheral blood, sampled on day 0 of AZD1222 vaccination. Receptors were obtained from an adult in good health.

The rearrangement links TRBV7-9 to TRBJ2-2; the match to TRBD2 covers 10 bases. V was pared by 5 bases and J by 6 bases, with 18 bases of the junction left unmatched. CDR3 length: 19 residues. Germline V lookup: CDR1 SEHNR, CDR2 FQNEAQ (reference sequence). CDR3 protein: CASSPGLALSPAGAGELFF. The CDR3 bases are TGTGCCAGCAGCCCGGGACTAGCGCTAAGCCCGGCGGGAGCCGGGGAGCTGTTTTTT.

In the case of this clone: This sample also contains other DNA sequences that code for the same CDR3. This chain joins TRBV5-1 and TRBJ1-2; D possibly corresponds to TRBD1 (6 bases). The V and J ends lost 1 base and 0 bases respectively, with 10 bases between them. The CDR3 extends over 15 amino acids. Germline loops: CDR1 SGHRS, CDR2 YFSETQ. CDR3 sequence (DNA): TGCGCCAGCAGCTTGAGCGGGACAACTAACTATGGCTACACCTTC. Its translation: CASSLSGTTNYGYTF.